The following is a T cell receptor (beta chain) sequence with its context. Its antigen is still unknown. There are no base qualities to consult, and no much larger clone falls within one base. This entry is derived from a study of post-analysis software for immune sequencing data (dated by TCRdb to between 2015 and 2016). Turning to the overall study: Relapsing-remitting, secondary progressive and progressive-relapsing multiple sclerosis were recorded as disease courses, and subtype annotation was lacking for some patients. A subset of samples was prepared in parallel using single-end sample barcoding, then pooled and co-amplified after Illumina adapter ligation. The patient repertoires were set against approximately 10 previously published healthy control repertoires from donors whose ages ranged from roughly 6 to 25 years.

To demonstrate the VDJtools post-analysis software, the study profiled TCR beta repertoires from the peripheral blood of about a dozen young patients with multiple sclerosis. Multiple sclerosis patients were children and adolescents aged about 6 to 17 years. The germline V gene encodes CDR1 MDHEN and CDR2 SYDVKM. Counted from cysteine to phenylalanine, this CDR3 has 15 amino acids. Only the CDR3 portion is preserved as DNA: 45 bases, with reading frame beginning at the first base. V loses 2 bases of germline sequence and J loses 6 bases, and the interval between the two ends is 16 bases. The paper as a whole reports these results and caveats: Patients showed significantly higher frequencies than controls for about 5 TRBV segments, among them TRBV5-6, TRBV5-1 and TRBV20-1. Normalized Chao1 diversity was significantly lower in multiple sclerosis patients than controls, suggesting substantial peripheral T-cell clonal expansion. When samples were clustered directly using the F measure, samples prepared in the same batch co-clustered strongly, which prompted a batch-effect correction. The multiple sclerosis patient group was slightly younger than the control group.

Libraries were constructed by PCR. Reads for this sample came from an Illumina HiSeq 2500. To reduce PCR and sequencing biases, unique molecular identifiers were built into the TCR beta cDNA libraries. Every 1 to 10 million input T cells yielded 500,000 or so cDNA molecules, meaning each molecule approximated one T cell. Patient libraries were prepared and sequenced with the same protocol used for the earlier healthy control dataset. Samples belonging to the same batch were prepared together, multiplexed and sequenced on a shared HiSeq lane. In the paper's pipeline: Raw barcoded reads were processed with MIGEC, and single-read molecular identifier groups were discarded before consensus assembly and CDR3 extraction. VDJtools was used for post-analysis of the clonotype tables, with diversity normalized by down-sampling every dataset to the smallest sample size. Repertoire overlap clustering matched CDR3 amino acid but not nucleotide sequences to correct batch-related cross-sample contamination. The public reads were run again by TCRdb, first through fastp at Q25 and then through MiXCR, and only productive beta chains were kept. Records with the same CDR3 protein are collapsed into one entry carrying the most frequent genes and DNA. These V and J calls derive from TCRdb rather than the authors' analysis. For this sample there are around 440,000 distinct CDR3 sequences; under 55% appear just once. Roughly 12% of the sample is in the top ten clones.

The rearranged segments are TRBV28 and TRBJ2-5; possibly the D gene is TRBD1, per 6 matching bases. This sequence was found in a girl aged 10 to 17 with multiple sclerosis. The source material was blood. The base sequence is TGTGCCAGCAGTTTACCCCCGACAGGCACGCAGACCCAGTACTTC. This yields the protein CASSLPPTGTQTQYF.